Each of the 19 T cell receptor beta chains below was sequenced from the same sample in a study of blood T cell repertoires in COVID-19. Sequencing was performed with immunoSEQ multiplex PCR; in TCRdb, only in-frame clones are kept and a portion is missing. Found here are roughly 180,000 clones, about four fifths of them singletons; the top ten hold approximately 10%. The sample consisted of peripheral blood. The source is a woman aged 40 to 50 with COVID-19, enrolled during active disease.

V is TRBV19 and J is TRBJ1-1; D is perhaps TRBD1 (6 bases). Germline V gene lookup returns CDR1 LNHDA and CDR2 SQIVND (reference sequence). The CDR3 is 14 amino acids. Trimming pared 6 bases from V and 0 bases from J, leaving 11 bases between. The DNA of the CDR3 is TGTGCCAGTAGCGGACAGTTCATGAACACTGAAGCTTTCTTT. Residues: CASSGQFMNTEAFF.

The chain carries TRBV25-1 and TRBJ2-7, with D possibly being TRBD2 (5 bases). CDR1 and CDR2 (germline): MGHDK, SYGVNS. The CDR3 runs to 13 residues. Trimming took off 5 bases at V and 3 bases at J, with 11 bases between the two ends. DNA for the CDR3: TGTGCCAGCAGTATCGGGGAAGGCTACGAGCAGTACTTC. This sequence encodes CASSIGEGYEQYF.

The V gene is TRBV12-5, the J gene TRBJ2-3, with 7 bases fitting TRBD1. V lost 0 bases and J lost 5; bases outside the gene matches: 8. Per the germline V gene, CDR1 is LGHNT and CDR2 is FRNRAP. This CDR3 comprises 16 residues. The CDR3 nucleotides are TGTGCTAGTGGTTTGGTACTTGGGAACAGGGGAGATACGCAGTATTTT. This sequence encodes CASGLVLGNRGDTQYF.

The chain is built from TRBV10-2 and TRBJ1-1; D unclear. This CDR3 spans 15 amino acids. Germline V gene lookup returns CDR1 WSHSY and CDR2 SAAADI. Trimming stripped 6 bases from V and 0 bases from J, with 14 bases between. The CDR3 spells CASRPGVAMNTEAFF. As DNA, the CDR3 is TGCGCCAGCAGACCCGGGGTAGCCATGAACACTGAAGCTTTCTTT.

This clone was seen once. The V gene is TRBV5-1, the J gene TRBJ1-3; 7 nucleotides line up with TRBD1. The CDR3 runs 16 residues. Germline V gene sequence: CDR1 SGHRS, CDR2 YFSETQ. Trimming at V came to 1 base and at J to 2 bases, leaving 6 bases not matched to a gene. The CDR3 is CASSLNPGTAGNTIYF. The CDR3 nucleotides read TGCGCCAGCAGCTTGAACCCAGGGACAGCTGGAAACACCATATATTTT.

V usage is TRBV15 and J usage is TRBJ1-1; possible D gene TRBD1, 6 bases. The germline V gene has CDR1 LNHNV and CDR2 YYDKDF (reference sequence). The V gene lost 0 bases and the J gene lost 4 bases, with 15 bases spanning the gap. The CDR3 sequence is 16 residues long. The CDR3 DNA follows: TGTGCCACCAGCAGAGATGGGACAATCACCCCCACTGAAGCTTTCTTT. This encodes CATSRDGTITPTEAFF.

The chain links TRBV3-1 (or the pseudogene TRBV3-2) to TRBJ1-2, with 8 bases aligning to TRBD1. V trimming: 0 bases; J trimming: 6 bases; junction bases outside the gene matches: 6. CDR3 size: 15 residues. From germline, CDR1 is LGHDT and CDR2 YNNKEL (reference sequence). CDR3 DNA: TGTGCCAGCAGCCAAGATTGGTCAGGGGGCAATGGCTACACCTTC. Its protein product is CASSQDWSGGNGYTF.

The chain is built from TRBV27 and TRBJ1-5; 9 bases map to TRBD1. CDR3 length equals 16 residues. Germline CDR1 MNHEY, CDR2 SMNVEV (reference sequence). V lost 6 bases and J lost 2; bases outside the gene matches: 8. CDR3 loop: CASSPQGAGGNQPQHF. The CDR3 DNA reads TGTGCCAGCAGCCCACAGGGGGCCGGGGGCAATCAGCCCCAGCATTTT.

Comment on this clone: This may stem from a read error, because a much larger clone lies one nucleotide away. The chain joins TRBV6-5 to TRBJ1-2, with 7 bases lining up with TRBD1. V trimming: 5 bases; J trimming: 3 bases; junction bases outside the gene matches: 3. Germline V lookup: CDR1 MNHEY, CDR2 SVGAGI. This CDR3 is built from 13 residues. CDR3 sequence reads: CASSQTGDYGYTF. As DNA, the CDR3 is TGTGCCAGCAGTCAAACAGGGGACTATGGCTACACCTTC.

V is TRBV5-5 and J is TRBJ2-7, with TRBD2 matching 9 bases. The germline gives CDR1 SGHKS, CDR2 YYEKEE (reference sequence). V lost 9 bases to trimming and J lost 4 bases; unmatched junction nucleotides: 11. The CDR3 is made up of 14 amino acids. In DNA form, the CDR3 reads TGTGCCACTAGGCCGGGACTAGCAGATTACGAGCAGTACGTC. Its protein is CATRPGLADYEQYV.

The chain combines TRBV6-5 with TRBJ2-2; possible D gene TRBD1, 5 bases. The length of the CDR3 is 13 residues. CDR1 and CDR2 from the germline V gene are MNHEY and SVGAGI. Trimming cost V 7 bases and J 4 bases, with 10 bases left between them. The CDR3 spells CASTQATTGELFF. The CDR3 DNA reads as TGTGCCAGCACACAGGCCACCACCGGGGAGCTGTTTTTT.

The CDR3 region is CASSPHGRANSPLHF. CDR3 sequence (DNA): TGTGCCAGCAGCCCCCACGGCAGGGCGAATTCACCCCTCCACTTT. The chain employs TRBV7-2 and TRBJ1-6, with D possibly matching TRBD1 (5 bases). The CDR3 is made up of 15 amino acids. Trimming left V 5 bases short and J 7 bases short, with 15 bases between. Germline CDR1 SGHTA, CDR2 FQGNSA.

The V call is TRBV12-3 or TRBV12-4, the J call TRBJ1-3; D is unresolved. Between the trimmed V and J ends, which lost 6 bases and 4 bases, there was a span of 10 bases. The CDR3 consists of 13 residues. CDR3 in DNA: TGTGCCAGCAGGGGTAGCGGAGGAAACACCATATATTTT. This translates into CASRGSGGNTIYF.

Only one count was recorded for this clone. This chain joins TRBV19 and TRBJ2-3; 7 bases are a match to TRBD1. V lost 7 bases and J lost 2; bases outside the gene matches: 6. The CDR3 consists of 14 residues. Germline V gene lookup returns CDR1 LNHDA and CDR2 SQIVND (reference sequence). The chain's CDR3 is CASNNRGPTDTQYF. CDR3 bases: TGTGCCAGTAATAACAGGGGACCCACAGATACGCAGTATTTT.

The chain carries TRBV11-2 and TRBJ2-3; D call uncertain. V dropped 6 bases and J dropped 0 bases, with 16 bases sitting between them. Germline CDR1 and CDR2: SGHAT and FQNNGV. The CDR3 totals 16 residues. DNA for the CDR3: TGTGCCAGCAGATTATCCGGGTCTAGAAGCACAGATACGCAGTATTTT. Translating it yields CASRLSGSRSTDTQYF. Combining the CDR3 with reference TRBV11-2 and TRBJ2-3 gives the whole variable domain EAGVAQSPRYKIIEKRQSVAFWCNPISGHATLYWYQQILGQGPKLLIQFQNNGVVDDSQLPKDRFSAERLKGVDSTLKIQPAKLEDSAVYLCASRLSGSRSTDTQYFGPGTRLTVL.

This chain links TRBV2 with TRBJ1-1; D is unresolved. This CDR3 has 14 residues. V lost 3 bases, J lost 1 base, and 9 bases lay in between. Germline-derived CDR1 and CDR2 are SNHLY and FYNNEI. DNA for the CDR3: TGTGCCAGCAGTGAGGGAGGCCAGAACACTGAAGCTTTCTTT. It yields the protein CASSEGGQNTEAFF. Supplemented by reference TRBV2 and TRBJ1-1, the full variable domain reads EPEVTQTPSHQVTQMGQEVILRCVPISNHLYFYWYRQILGQKVEFLVSFYNNEISEKSEIFDDQFSVERPDGSNFTLKIRSTKLEDSAMYFCASSEGGQNTEAFFGQGTRLTVV.

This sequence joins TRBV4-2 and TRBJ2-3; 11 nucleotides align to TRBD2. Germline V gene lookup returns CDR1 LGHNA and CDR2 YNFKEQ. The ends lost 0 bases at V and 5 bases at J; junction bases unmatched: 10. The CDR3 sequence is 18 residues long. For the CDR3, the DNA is TGTGCCAGCAGCCAAGACCCGTATCAGACTAGCGGGGTAGATACGCAGTATTTT. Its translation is CASSQDPYQTSGVDTQYF.

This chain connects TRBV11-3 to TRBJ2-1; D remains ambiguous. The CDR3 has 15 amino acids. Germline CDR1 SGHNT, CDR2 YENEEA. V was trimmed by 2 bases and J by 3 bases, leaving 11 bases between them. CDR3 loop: CASSLNVASYNEQFF. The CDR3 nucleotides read TGTGCCAGCAGCTTAAATGTGGCAAGCTACAATGAGCAGTTCTTC. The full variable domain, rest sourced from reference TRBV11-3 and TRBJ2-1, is EAGVVQSPRYKIIEKKQPVAFWCNPISGHNTLYWYLQNLGQGPELLIRYENEEAVDDSQLPKDRFSAERLKGVDSTLKIQPAELGDSAVYLCASSLNVASYNEQFFGPGTRLTVL.

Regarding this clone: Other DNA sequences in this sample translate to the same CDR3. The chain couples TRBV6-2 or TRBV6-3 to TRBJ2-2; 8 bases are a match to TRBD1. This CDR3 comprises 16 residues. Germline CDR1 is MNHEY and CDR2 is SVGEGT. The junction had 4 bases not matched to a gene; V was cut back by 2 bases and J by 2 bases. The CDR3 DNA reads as TGTGCCAGCAGTTACGGTGACAGGGGCAACACCGGGGAGCTGTTTTTT. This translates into CASSYGDRGNTGELFF.